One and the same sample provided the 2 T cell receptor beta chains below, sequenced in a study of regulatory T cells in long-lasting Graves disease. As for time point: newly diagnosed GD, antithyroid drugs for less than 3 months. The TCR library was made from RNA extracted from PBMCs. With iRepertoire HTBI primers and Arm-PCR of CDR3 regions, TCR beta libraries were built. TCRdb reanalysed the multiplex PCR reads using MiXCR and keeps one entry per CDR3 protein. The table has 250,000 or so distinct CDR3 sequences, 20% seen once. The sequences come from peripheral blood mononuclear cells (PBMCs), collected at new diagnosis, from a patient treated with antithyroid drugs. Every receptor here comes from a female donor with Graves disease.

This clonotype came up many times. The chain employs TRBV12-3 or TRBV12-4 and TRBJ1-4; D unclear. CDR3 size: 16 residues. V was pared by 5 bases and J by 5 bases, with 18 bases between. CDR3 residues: CASSSHSGLGNEKLFF. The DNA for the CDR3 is TGTGCCAGCAGTAGCCACAGCGGATTGGGCAATGAAAAACTGTTTTTT.

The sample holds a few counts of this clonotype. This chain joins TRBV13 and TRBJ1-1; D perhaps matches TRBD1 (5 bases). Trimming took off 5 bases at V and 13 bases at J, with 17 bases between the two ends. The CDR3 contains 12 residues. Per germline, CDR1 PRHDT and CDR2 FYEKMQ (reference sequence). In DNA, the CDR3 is TGTGCCAGCAGCCCGAGGCTACACGGGGGTTTCTTT. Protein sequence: CASSPRLHGGFF.